This TCR beta chain stems from a study of cytotoxic CD8 clonotypes in ibrutinib-treated CLL (TCRdb year 2021). At the level of the whole study: In this cohort, over 14 patients were treatment-naive and roughly 10 were relapsed/refractory, while fewer than 18 had unmutated IGHV. Responses were partial in some 24 patients and complete in 2; after median around 65 months follow-up, about 14 stayed in remission and about twelve progressed. Of the 90 or so participants in the trial, about two dozen had longitudinal samples available. Cryopreserved peripheral blood mononuclear cells were collected at three points: before therapy, at response, and at either sustained remission or disease progression. An average of about 250,000 productive templates and 80,000 to 100,000 productive rearrangements was obtained per sample. Patients were still on ibrutinib when every remission and progressive disease sample was collected. The response samples were drawn at a median of approximately twelve months into treatment, with a range of roughly 6 to 40 months.

The goal of deep resolution MiSeq sequencing was a depth between 1 in 1 million and 1 in 200,000 T cells, and coverage averaged 10x per clonotype. The immunoSEQ hsTCRB Kit was used to generate TCR beta libraries. The paper's processing steps were these. Data were analyzed with ImmunoSEQ Data Assistant and ImmunoSEQ Analyzer, with V, D and J genes assigned per IMGT definitions. Clonality, which ranges from 0 to 1, was calculated as one minus the normalized Shannon entropy of productive rearrangement frequencies. Only overrepresented clonotypes making up at least 0.05% of each patient's repertoire were included in the public clonotype analysis. About twelve age-matched healthy donor repertoires from immuneACCESS were used as controls for clonality. In TCRdb, the immuneACCESS table is reduced to in-frame sequences with V and J assigned. These tables do not hold every clone; where another copy was compared, an unresolved V gene accounts for under half, and the others remain unexplained. The V and J calls and clone size come from that table; D and trimming were worked out from the DNA. The sample table records 330,000 or so clones; 67% of these occur just once. The ten largest clones take up roughly 6.8% of the sample.

Of note for this clone: The specificity of this receptor is unknown. No qualities accompany the bases; no much larger clone lies one base away.

V has 5 bases trimmed and J has 8 bases trimmed; junction bases matching no gene number 9. The germline V gene specifies SGHTA as CDR1 and FQGTGA as CDR2. From the cysteine up to the phenylalanine, the CDR3 has a length of 15 residues. The read is trimmed to its CDR3 DNA, 45 bases read in frame from base 1. For TCR beta library preparation, around 1.8 micrograms of genomic DNA were extracted from the cryopreserved PBMCs. Longitudinal blood samples from CLL patients on ibrutinib monotherapy were analyzed using high-throughput TCR beta sequencing. The patients were enrolled in a single-center, open-label phase 2 trial of ibrutinib monotherapy. Results the study describes overall, beyond this receptor: An increase in clonality was observed at ibrutinib response, with clonality remaining stable during sustained remission and falling back toward baseline at progression. Baseline clonality exceeded that of age-matched healthy donors and correlated strongly with circulating CD8+ T-cell counts. Public clonotypes were found to be uncommon and were observed to contract or remain stable during treatment; the increase in clonality was shown to reflect expansion of private clonotypes at ibrutinib response. Sustained-remission and progressing patients did not have matched sampling times, and lymph node repertoires were not examined.

This receptor chain uses TRBV7-3 and TRBJ2-4; TRBD1 matches 10 bases in the middle. Sequenced material: PBMCs, taken after 36 months of ibrutinib treatment. The sequence derives from a human donor with chronic lymphocytic leukemia. The bases read TGTGCCAGCAGCAAGACAGGGGGCGGTTTAGACATTCAGTACTTC. Translated, this is CASSKTGGGLDIQYF.